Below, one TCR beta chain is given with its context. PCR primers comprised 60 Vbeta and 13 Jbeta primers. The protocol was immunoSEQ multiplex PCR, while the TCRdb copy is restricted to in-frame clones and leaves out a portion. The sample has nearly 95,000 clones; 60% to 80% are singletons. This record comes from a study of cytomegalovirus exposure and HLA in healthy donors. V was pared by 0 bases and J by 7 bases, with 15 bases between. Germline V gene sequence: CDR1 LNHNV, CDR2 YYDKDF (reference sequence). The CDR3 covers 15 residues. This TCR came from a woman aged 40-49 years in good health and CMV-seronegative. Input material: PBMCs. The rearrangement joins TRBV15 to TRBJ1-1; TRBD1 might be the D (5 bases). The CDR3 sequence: CATSREEGTGGEAFF. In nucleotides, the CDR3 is TGTGCCACCAGCAGAGAGGAAGGCACCGGGGGTGAAGCTTTCTTT.